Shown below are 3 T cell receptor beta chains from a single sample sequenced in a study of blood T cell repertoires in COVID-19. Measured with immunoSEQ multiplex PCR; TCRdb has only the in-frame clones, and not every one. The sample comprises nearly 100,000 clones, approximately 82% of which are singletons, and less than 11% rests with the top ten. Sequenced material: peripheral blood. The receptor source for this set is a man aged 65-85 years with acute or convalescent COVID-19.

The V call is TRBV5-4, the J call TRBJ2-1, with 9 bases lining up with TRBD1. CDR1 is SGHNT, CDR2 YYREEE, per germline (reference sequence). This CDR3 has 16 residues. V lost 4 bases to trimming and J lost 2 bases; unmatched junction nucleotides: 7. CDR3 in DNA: TGTGCCAGCAGCCCTGGGGGGACAGGGACCTACAATGAGCAGTTCTTC. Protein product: CASSPGGTGTYNEQFF.

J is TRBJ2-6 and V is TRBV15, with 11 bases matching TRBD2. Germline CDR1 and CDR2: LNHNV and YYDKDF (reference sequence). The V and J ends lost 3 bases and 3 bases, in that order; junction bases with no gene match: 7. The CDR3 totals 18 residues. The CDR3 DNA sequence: TGTGCCACCAGCAGGTTAGCGGGGGGGCTAGGTGGGGCCAACGTCCTGACTTTC. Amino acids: CATSRLAGGLGGANVLTF.

In DNA form, the CDR3 reads TGTGCCAGCAGCCAACGGACAGGGGTTAGGGAGACCCAGTACTTC. This sequence encodes CASSQRTGVRETQYF. This chain joins TRBV5-4 and TRBJ2-5, with 9 bases matching TRBD1. V dropped 4 bases and J dropped 5; count of bases not matched to a gene: 9. Looked up from germline, CDR1 is SGHNT and CDR2 is YYREEE (reference sequence). The CDR3 loop spans 15 amino acids.